This record looks at one T cell receptor beta chain sequence and its context. Its antigen has not been determined. Base qualities are missing; no much larger clone stands one base away. The collaborating institutions used their own protocols to collect whole blood in K2EDTA tubes. For TCRbeta analysis, collaborators shipped samples as frozen whole blood, isolated PBMCs, or DNA extracted from either of those sample types. The data originate from a study of blood T cell repertoires in COVID-19 (TCRdb year 2020). The study in broad terms: Samples covering the acute and convalescent phases of COVID-19 were provided by collaborators in the United States, Italy and Spain. The prospective study material was composed of cDNA or gDNA derived from T cells, B-cell-depleted T cells, or PBMCs. The repertoires were made available in a free public database intended to serve as a resource for research on the immune response to SARS-CoV-2. Samples came from the ongoing ImmuneRACE study (first 160 participants) plus 1,254 subjects from 6 global collaborators. Where available, HLA class I and class II types were taken from metadata supplied by the sample provider and were not determined by assay-based typing. Nearly every sample came with metadata listing a de-identified subject ID, COVID-19 status, age in years and sex. Deeply sampled blood TCRbeta repertoires from subjects exposed to, actively infected with, or recovered from COVID-19 were included in the dataset.

Summary of the overall study and its limitations: How much clinical and demographic metadata was included differed by source and by participant, and the metadata was provided uncurated.

TCRbeta CDR3 regions were amplified from genomic DNA using the immunoSEQ Assay, a bias-controlled multiplex PCR. The authors processed their data as follows. The number of nucleated cells in each sample was estimated by amplification of reference gene primers within the assay. To quantify the absolute abundance of each unique TCRbeta CDR3 rearrangement, sequence reads were collapsed and filtered. For each sample, productive Simpson clonality was calculated by taking the square root of Simpson's diversity index across productive rearrangements. What TCRdb holds here is the immuneACCESS table cut down to in-frame rearrangements. Part of the clones is not present; checked against another copy, under half of the missing clones reflect an unresolved V gene, and the others are unexplained. The DNA was the basis for D and trimming; V, J and clone size are from that table. In this sample the table shows 180,000 or so clones, approximately 82% of which occur a single time. Approximately 6.9% of the sample belongs to the ten largest clones.

The germline V gene provides CDR1 LGHNA and CDR2 YNFKEQ. V is pared back by 0 bases and J by 2 bases, with 14 bases lying between the germline termini. From cysteine to phenylalanine, the CDR3 is 16 amino acids long. Only the CDR3 region is kept as DNA, spanning 48 bases read in frame from base 1. The source is a human donor with acute or convalescent COVID-19. The donor label of this sample is uncertain. The chain is made from TRBV4-2 and TRBJ2-7; the best D guess is TRBD1, with 7 bases matching. The specimen was peripheral blood. The DNA sequence follows: TGTGCCAGCAGCCAAGATCCCAGGGGGGCCCCCTACGAGCAGTACTTC. Its protein product is CASSQDPRGAPYEQYF.